This TCR beta chain was recovered during a study of blood T cell repertoires in COVID-19. Overall study: T cells, B-cell-depleted T cells, or PBMCs provided the cDNA or gDNA that served as material.

The CDR3 runs to 14 residues. Germline CDR1 and CDR2: LNHDA and SQIVND (reference sequence). Between the trimmed V and J ends, which lost 6 bases and 5 bases, there was a span of 14 bases. Per the authors' pipeline: The assay estimated nucleated cells by amplifying reference gene primers. Profiling relied on immunoSEQ multiplex PCR, and the TCRdb table lists in-frame clones only, not all of them. That table is the source of V, J and clone size, and D and trimming were worked out from the DNA. Seen here are 250,000 to 350,000 clones, approximately 84% observed once, and the top ten hold roughly 1.6%. This clone was observed a few times.

Sequenced: peripheral blood. This TCR was recovered from a human donor with COVID-19, enrolled during active disease. The donor label of this sample is uncertain. This chain connects TRBV19 to TRBJ2-1, with D perhaps matching TRBD2 (5 bases). The CDR3 spells CASRTPGVDNEQFF. The CDR3 nucleotides are TGTGCCAGTAGGACCCCCGGGGTGGACAATGAGCAGTTCTTC.